This T cell receptor (beta chain) was sequenced for a study of cytomegalovirus exposure and HLA in healthy donors. Study-level background: Some 85 million unique TCRs, all from HLA-typed donors, were included in an early release of the data.

Germline V gene sequence: CDR1 SGHTA, CDR2 FQGNSA. J gave up 5 bases and V 5 bases, and 4 bases lay outside the gene matches. The CDR3 contains 13 residues. Points from the study as a whole: Common viral pathogens seemed to be connected with several of the most significant clusters, according to a later analysis.

The PCR was carried out with 60 Vbeta primers and 13 Jbeta primers. The table came from immunoSEQ multiplex PCR; TCRdb's copy has only in-frame clones and leaves some out. The data hold approximately 180,000 clones, with under 80% observed a single time. About this clone: Its specificity is not known.

The sample consisted of PBMCs. The chain has TRBV7-2 and TRBJ2-7, with TRBD1 identical over 9 bases. This sequence was found in a human donor in good health. The DNA for the CDR3 is TGTGCCAGCAGCAGGGACAGGGCCGACGAGCAGTACTTC. Its protein product is CASSRDRADEQYF. Supplemented by reference TRBV7-2 and TRBJ2-7, the full variable domain reads GAGVSQSPSNKVTEKGKDVELRCDPISGHTALYWYRQSLGQGLEFLIYFQGNSAPDKSGLPSDRFSAERTGGSVSTLTIQRTQQEDSAVYLCASSRDRADEQYFGPGTRLTVT.